This entry features one T cell receptor (beta chain) sequence. The sample is drawn from a study of blood T cell repertoires in COVID-19. For the study at large: Acute and convalescent COVID-19 samples came from the United States, Italy and Spain. In each case, the material was cDNA or gDNA derived from T cells, B-cell-depleted T cells, or PBMCs.

Authors' analysis steps: Amplification from reference gene primers served as the basis for estimated nucleated cell counts. Data came from immunoSEQ multiplex PCR; TCRdb stores just in-frame clones and leaves some out. Clonal size and the V and J genes are those of that table, whereas D and trimming came from the DNA. In the table there are 200,000 or so clones, approximately 85% of which are singletons. V shed 8 bases, J shed 3 bases, and the junction held 4 bases outside the gene matches. The germline gives CDR1 SNHLY, CDR2 FYNNEI. The CDR3 is 13 amino acids. Material: peripheral blood. The V and J genes are TRBV2 and TRBJ1-5; TRBD1 agrees at 7 bases. The clonotype comes from a woman between 65 and 79 years old with active or convalescent COVID-19. The CDR3 region is CASERGLNQPQHF. CDR3 in DNA: TGTGCCAGCGAGAGGGGGCTCAATCAGCCCCAGCATTTT. The full variable domain, its missing parts supplied by reference TRBV2 and TRBJ1-5, is EPEVTQTPSHQVTQMGQEVILRCVPISNHLYFYWYRQILGQKVEFLVSFYNNEISEKSEIFDDQFSVERPDGSNFTLKIRSTKLEDSAMYFCASERGLNQPQHFGDGTRLSIL.